This TCR beta chain was recovered during a study of Ad26.COV2.S vaccination and SARS-CoV-2 variants. There are 13 residues in the CDR3. The germline V gene encodes CDR1 GTSNPN and CDR2 SVGIG (reference sequence). Trimming shortened V by 2 bases and J by 5 bases, and 10 bases separated the two germline ends. Repertoires were generated with immunoSEQ multiplex PCR, while TCRdb's copy carries only in-frame clones and drops some. This sample has under 250,000 clones; roughly nine tenths occur once, and the top ten carry approximately 3%. The treatment here: about 20 received Ad26.COV2.S at low or high dose, single or two shots; about 5 received placebo; per-sample allocation not given. Collection of samples fell on day 63 after the first vaccine or placebo injection. This clone was seen just once.

This receptor was obtained from a person aged 18-65 years who received the Ad26.COV2.S COVID-19 vaccine or a placebo. The rearrangement joins TRBV30 to TRBJ2-1; D possibly corresponds to TRBD2 (6 bases). Sequences were derived from peripheral blood, sampled in a trial of Ad26.COV2.S vaccine versus placebo. This chain's CDR3 is CAWSLLAHNEQFF. CDR3 bases: TGTGCCTGGAGTCTACTAGCCCACAATGAGCAGTTCTTC.